Here is one TCR beta chain with its context. The sample holds one count of this clone. It has no known antigen specificity. Nothing much larger sits one base from this clone, and base qualities are not available. Library preparation used the immunoSEQ multiplex PCR assay. For the multiplex PCR, a mixture combining 60 forward primers for TCR Vbeta segments and 13 reverse primers for TCR Jbeta segments was used. The CDR3 region of rearranged TCR beta genes was amplified from genomic DNA by a multiplex PCR assay. The Illumina HiSeq System was used to sequence the amplified TCR beta libraries as 87-base-pair reads. On the authors' methods: A later analysis counted some 80 million unique TCR beta chains across the 650 to 700 repertoires, and 10 million to 11 million of these chains were shared by at least two donors. Raw reads were error-corrected and collapsed into unique sequences by a nearest-neighbor algorithm in which closely related sequences were merged to remove PCR and sequencing errors. V, D and J gene segments were assigned by aligning CDR3 sequences to IMGT reference sequences. For a sequence to be retained, a match of at least six nucleotides to both a V gene segment and a J gene segment was required. A rearrangement was called productive if the CDR3 had no stop codons and remained in frame with V and J, and every other rearrangement was called non-productive. Following IMGT convention, CDR3 was defined as the stretch from the second conserved V-encoded cysteine to the conserved J-encoded phenylalanine. The earlier analysis of roughly 590 of the donors excluded sequences that lacked an unambiguous match to a single V gene segment. An earlier analysis of about 600 of the donors called V segments functional above 56.7% productive rearrangements and segregating when the between-donor standard deviation exceeded 5%. A statistical classification framework was developed to diagnose cytomegalovirus status using the catalog of TCR beta chain sequences. In a later analysis, TCR nucleotide sequences were compared against IMGT/GENE-DB human TR gene sequences so that V and J genes could be assigned. The TCRdist pipeline was used in a later analysis to assign CDR3 sequences and most-parsimonious VDJ recombination scenarios. In a later analysis, each TCR beta chain was defined by its CDR3 amino acid sequence together with its V-gene family, and reads without a unique V-gene family were excluded. A later analysis removed 500 to 600 highly shared, low-generation-probability nucleotide sequences to deal with suspected cross-contamination and a sequencing artifact. In a later analysis, a clonal expansion index for each public chain was calculated from normalized within-repertoire ranks of inferred template counts. Generation probabilities in a later analysis came from a VDJ recombination model fitted to out-of-frame rearrangements, and those results were checked against IGoR. In a later analysis, hypergeometric tests were used to score TCR-TCR, TCR-HLA and TCR-CMV co-occurrence, with a repertoire-size bias correction applied to TCR pairs. In a later analysis, false discovery rates were estimated by permuting HLA or CMV assignments 20 times. In a later analysis, co-occurring TCRs were grouped with DBSCAN, and TCRdist sequence similarity was added when clustering was performed within HLA-allele-positive subsets. Repertoires with fewer than 30,000 or more than 120,000 public chains were left out of co-occurrence clustering, as were four to six repertoires with anomalous nucleotide sharing. Sourced from immuneACCESS, this table was stored by TCRdb with only in-frame sequences that have V and J called. A share of the clones is absent; for the studies checked, an unresolved V gene accounts for under half, and the remainder has no known explanation. V, J and clone size reflect that table, while D and trimming were determined from the DNA. This sample holds 100,000 to 150,000 clones; roughly 74% were observed only once. The ten biggest clones cover about 4% of the sample.

The cohort consisted of 600 to 700 healthy bone marrow donors. At the time of sampling, all cohort members were nominally healthy, though unrecorded immune exposures were likely present. The donor tested CMV seropositive, placing the donor among the 289 seropositive members of the cohort. Every donor gave a peripheral blood sample, and the peripheral blood mononuclear cells from that sample were used for TCR beta sequencing. The Qiagen DNeasy Blood Extraction Kit was used to extract genomic DNA from the blood cell samples. This sample was included in a study of cytomegalovirus exposure and HLA in healthy donors (dated by TCRdb to between 2016 and 2019). Background on the whole study: In an earlier analysis of under 750 of the donors, 250 to 350 Gb of sequence data and approximately 120 million unique TCR beta sequences from 180 million or so T cells were reported. Both class I and class II loci were covered by HLA typing, at four-digit resolution. In addition to the first cohort of around 670 subjects, a separate validation cohort of under 150 different subjects was used. In a later analysis, previously published TCR beta repertoires from more than 500 donors were re-analyzed and high-resolution HLA genotyping was added so that TCR occurrence patterns could be studied. Typing coverage differed by locus: A, B, C, DRB1 and DQB1 were typed in roughly 620-630 donors, DQA1 in 500 to 550, DPA1 in around 580, and DPB1 in approximately 450. Donor age, sex, ethnicity and CMV serostatus were compiled alongside the repertoire data. The later analysis used no new phenotypic data to find candidate immune exposures, relying instead on TCR beta sequences and their occurrence across donors. A handful of DR-DQ haplotypes were handled as single units for association and clustering because linkage in the cohort was strong. High-throughput TCR immunosequencing, statistical association of individual TCRs with disease status, and machine learning were combined to predict cytomegalovirus infection status. Roughly 320 gigabases of sequencing data and approximately 92 million unique TCR sequences made up an early release that covered nearly 650 HLA-typed donors. Among the roughly 390 genotyped donors, approximately 82% belonged to the genetic ancestry cluster associated with self-reported Caucasian donors. Genome-wide SNP genotypes for about three fifths of the roughly 670 donors were used in a later genetic analysis, which treated that subset as a discovery cohort. The aim of the study was to test whether cataloging public T cell receptors could identify signatures of past pathogen exposure. To decide whether each TCR beta V gene segment behaved as functional or pseudogenic, an earlier analysis of approximately 620 of the donors relied on high-throughput TCR beta sequencing. The T cell repertoires of some 670 subjects were profiled by immunosequencing and related to cytomegalovirus serostatus. Among about 400 genotyped donors of the cohort, an average of about 240,000 unique TCR beta nucleotide sequences was sequenced per donor, of which roughly 17% were non-productive. Every repertoire in the discovery cohort had been generated on one and the same sequencing platform. Study-level results and caveats: Across donors, most TCR sequences were observed very rarely, whereas some public TCRs were present in many individuals. Presence/absence analyses assumed roughly uniform sequencing depth across donors, an assumption that may not hold. The only immune exposure information available for the cohort was CMV serostatus. A later genetic analysis associated a missense DCLRE1C variant with V-gene and J-gene trimming of TCR beta chains, and an independent cohort replicated the association. The earlier analysis of almost 600 of the donors excluded some 16 rarely observed V segments, including chromosome 9 orphons, because counts were too low. An earlier analysis of approximately 570 of the donors showed that most TCR beta V segments appeared in productive rearrangements either about 87% or about 30% of the time, which broadly matched IMGT annotations. A later genetic analysis reported fewer N-insertions in productive TCRs among donors in an Asian-associated ancestry cluster than the roughly 620-donor mean. Correlated functional status among segregating V segments might reflect linkage disequilibrium, but an unknown experimental factor could not be ruled out. A later analysis reported that several top co-occurrence clusters appeared linked to parvovirus B19, influenza, CMV and Epstein-Barr virus. According to a later analysis, TCR association rates differed among HLA loci, with DRB1 alleles showing the most associated TCRs and HLA-C alleles showing the fewest. The classifier was reported to diagnose cytomegalovirus status with high specificity and sensitivity in both the original and validation cohorts. At a false discovery rate of 0.05, a later analysis linked 15,000 to 20,000 TCR beta sequences to specific HLA alleles. A few of the identified cytomegalovirus-associated TCR beta chains were confirmed in vitro to be specific for cytomegalovirus antigens. According to a later analysis, most CMV-associated TCR beta chains appeared to be HLA-restricted, and the HLA associations seemed to be driven largely by CMV exposure. A further reported finding was that TCR beta sequences accurately predicted the HLA-A and HLA-B alleles for most subjects in the first cohort. In the study, about 150 TCR beta chains were listed as associated with cytomegalovirus. Because HLA typing was unavailable for some donors at each locus, only the typed subset was used in association tests. Some IMGT-functional V segments, including TRBV6-2 and TRBV6-3, could not be distinguished by the 87-base-pair reads and were therefore excluded. A group of highly shared sequence variants was considered likely to be a technical artifact of the sequencing pipeline. Strong co-occurrence of HLA alleles, especially DR and DQ, made assigning TCR associations to individual alleles difficult. The authors suggested that the approach could potentially be extended to other disease states and immunological phenotypes. In a later analysis, HLA-associated TCR beta chains were found to be more clonally expanded and to have lower generation probabilities than equally common non-associated chains. Only TCR beta chains were sequenced in this cohort, and the absence of alpha or paired-chain data limited detectable features.

CDR1 MGHDK and CDR2 SYGVNS were looked up in the germline V gene. The CDR3 measures 16 amino acids from cysteine to phenylalanine. Just the 48-base CDR3 DNA is kept, in frame starting at base 1. V is cut back by 2 bases and J by 2 bases, with 7 bases in the junction unmatched. This chain is built from TRBV25-1 and TRBJ2-5, and 8 junction bases match TRBD2. The receptor was isolated from a woman aged 45-65 years in good health and CMV-seropositive. Sequenced input: PBMCs. This receptor has the CDR3 CASSEIERGRQETQYF. Read as DNA, the sequence is TGTGCCAGCAGTGAAATAGAGCGGGGGAGACAAGAGACCCAGTACTTC.